The rows below give T cell receptor beta chains drawn from one sample of a study of graft-versus-host responses after intestinal transplantation. Some clones are missing from TCRdb's copy, which holds only in-frame ones; the method was immunoSEQ multiplex PCR. Altogether some 110,000 clones are present, 85% to 95% being singletons, with the ten largest covering less than 1.5%. The antigens of these receptors remain unknown. The sequencing used unstimulated CD8+ T cells sorted from spleen or lymph node cells, collected before transplant. These receptors were taken from a human donor who was the organ donor for an intestinal transplant. The CDR3 runs from the conserved cysteine through the conserved F or W. D genes are given only for firm matches. Only some rows state a clone size, as once, few, many or a class for expanded clones.

J gene: TRBJ2-5; V gene: TRBV27; clone size: .; D gene: TRBD2; CDR3 length: 15; CDR3 protein: CASSPPGLAMETQYF; CDR3 DNA: TGTGCCAGCAGTCCGCCGGGACTAGCGATGGAGACCCAGTACTTC
J gene: TRBJ2-3; V gene: TRBV27; clone size: .; D gene: .; CDR3 length: 14; CDR3 protein: CASSLKGGADTQYF; CDR3 DNA: TGTGCCAGCAGTTTAAAGGGGGGAGCCGATACGCAGTATTTT
J gene: TRBJ2-5; V gene: TRBV27; clone size: .; D gene: TRBD2; CDR3 length: 16; CDR3 protein: CASSPLGLAGKETQYF; CDR3 DNA: TGTGCCAGCAGTCCATTGGGACTAGCGGGGAAAGAGACCCAGTACTTC
J gene: TRBJ2-3; V gene: TRBV27; clone size: .; D gene: TRBD2; CDR3 length: 15; CDR3 protein: CASSPGTSGQDTQYF; CDR3 DNA: TGTGCCAGCAGCCCAGGGACTAGCGGGCAAGATACGCAGTATTTT
J gene: TRBJ2-5; V gene: TRBV18; clone size: .; D gene: .; CDR3 length: 12; CDR3 protein: CASSPRRETQYF; CDR3 DNA: TGTGCCAGCTCACCCAGGCGAGAGACCCAGTACTTC
J gene: TRBJ2-6; V gene: TRBV9; clone size: .; D gene: TRBD1; CDR3 length: 17; CDR3 protein: CASSPGTGGIGANVLTF; CDR3 DNA: TGTGCCAGCAGCCCCGGGACAGGGGGCATTGGGGCCAACGTCCTGACTTTC
J gene: TRBJ2-1; V gene: TRBV14; clone size: .; D gene: .; CDR3 length: 15; CDR3 protein: CASSQAGGGGNEQFF; CDR3 DNA: TGTGCCAGCAGCCAAGCAGGGGGAGGCGGCAATGAGCAGTTCTTC
J gene: TRBJ1-4; V gene: TRBV28; clone size: .; D gene: .; CDR3 length: 13; CDR3 protein: CASSRRRDEKLFF; CDR3 DNA: TGTGCCAGCAGCCGGAGAAGGGATGAAAAACTGTTTTTT
J gene: TRBJ2-7; V gene: TRBV28; clone size: .; D gene: .; CDR3 length: 14; CDR3 protein: CASSLSDGLYEQYF; CDR3 DNA: TGTGCCAGCAGTTTATCGGACGGTCTCTACGAGCAGTACTTC
J gene: TRBJ2-7; V gene: TRBV19; clone size: .; D gene: TRBD2; CDR3 length: 13; CDR3 protein: CASSVSRGGEQYF; CDR3 DNA: TGTGCCAGTAGCGTATCACGCGGGGGCGAGCAGTACTTC
J gene: TRBJ2-1; V gene: TRBV7-6; clone size: .; D gene: TRBD2; CDR3 length: 13; CDR3 protein: CASSPTSLDEQFF; CDR3 DNA: TGTGCCAGCAGCCCGACTAGCCTCGATGAGCAGTTCTTC
J gene: TRBJ2-3; V gene: TRBV7-3; clone size: .; D gene: TRBD1; CDR3 length: 14; CDR3 protein: CASSPDRSADTQYF; CDR3 DNA: TGTGCCAGCAGCCCGGACAGGTCCGCAGATACGCAGTATTTT
J gene: TRBJ2-2; V gene: TRBV18; clone size: .; D gene: .; CDR3 length: 13; CDR3 protein: CASSPFSSGELFF; CDR3 DNA: TGTGCCAGCTCACCATTTAGCTCCGGGGAGCTGTTTTTT
J gene: TRBJ1-5; V gene: TRBV4-1; clone size: .; D gene: TRBD1; CDR3 length: 17; CDR3 protein: CASSQDHPTGSNQPQHF; CDR3 DNA: TGCGCCAGCAGCCAAGATCATCCGACAGGGTCTAATCAGCCCCAGCATTTT
J gene: TRBJ2-7; V gene: TRBV4-1; clone size: .; D gene: TRBD1; CDR3 length: 15; CDR3 protein: CASSQGTGGPYEQYF; CDR3 DNA: TGCGCCAGCAGCCAAGGGACAGGGGGCCCCTACGAGCAGTACTTC
J gene: TRBJ2-7; V gene: TRBV10-3; clone size: .; D gene: .; CDR3 length: 17; CDR3 protein: CAISESRVGIGSYEQYF; CDR3 DNA: TGTGCCATCAGTGAGTCGAGAGTCGGGATAGGCTCCTACGAGCAGTACTTC
J gene: TRBJ2-3; V gene: TRBV9; clone size: .; D gene: .; CDR3 length: 15; CDR3 protein: CASSVFEAFTDTQYF; CDR3 DNA: TGTGCCAGCAGCGTATTCGAGGCCTTCACAGATACGCAGTATTTT
J gene: TRBJ1-3; V gene: TRBV30; clone size: .; D gene: .; CDR3 length: 11; CDR3 protein: CAWRVRNTIYF; CDR3 DNA: TGTGCCTGGAGGGTACGAAACACCATATATTTT
J gene: TRBJ2-7; V gene: TRBV9; clone size: .; D gene: TRBD1; CDR3 length: 14; CDR3 protein: CASSGTGDSYEQYF; CDR3 DNA: TGTGCCAGCAGCGGGACAGGGGACTCCTACGAGCAGTACTTC
J gene: TRBJ2-2; V gene: TRBV9; clone size: .; D gene: .; CDR3 length: 16; CDR3 protein: CASSEGSIANTGELFF; CDR3 DNA: TGTGCCAGCAGCGAGGGGTCTATCGCGAACACCGGGGAGCTGTTTTTT
J gene: TRBJ2-7; V gene: TRBV7-9; clone size: .; D gene: .; CDR3 length: 13; CDR3 protein: CASSQDSYYEQYF; CDR3 DNA: TGTGCCAGCAGCCAGGACAGCTACTACGAGCAGTACTTC
J gene: TRBJ2-3; V gene: TRBV7-9; clone size: .; D gene: TRBD2; CDR3 length: 16; CDR3 protein: CASSTLAGVSPDTQYF; CDR3 DNA: TGTGCCAGCAGCACCCTAGCGGGAGTATCGCCAGATACGCAGTATTTT
J gene: TRBJ2-1; V gene: TRBV28; clone size: .; D gene: .; CDR3 length: 17; CDR3 protein: CASSFQLWLPSYNEQFF; CDR3 DNA: TGTGCCAGCAGTTTTCAACTCTGGCTACCCTCCTACAATGAGCAGTTCTTC
J gene: TRBJ2-7; V gene: TRBV10-3; clone size: once; D gene: .; CDR3 length: 14; CDR3 protein: CAAKPDQDSYEQYF; CDR3 DNA: TGTGCCGCCAAGCCAGACCAGGATTCCTACGAGCAGTACTTC
J gene: TRBJ2-1; V gene: TRBV19; clone size: .; D gene: TRBD2; CDR3 length: 15; CDR3 protein: CASSIELADYNEQFF; CDR3 DNA: TGTGCCAGTAGTATAGAACTAGCGGACTACAATGAGCAGTTCTTC
J gene: TRBJ2-7; V gene: TRBV2; clone size: .; D gene: .; CDR3 length: 16; CDR3 protein: CASSDSRKPGSYEQYF; CDR3 DNA: TGTGCCAGCAGTGATAGTAGAAAGCCCGGCTCCTACGAGCAGTACTTC
J gene: TRBJ2-4; V gene: TRBV6-1; clone size: once; D gene: .; CDR3 length: 13; CDR3 protein: CASSDTGYHIQYF; CDR3 DNA: TGTGCCAGCAGCGACACAGGGTATCACATTCAGTACTTC
J gene: TRBJ1-4; V gene: TRBV13; clone size: once; D gene: .; CDR3 length: 17; CDR3 protein: CASSLVGGLRTNEKLFF; CDR3 DNA: TGTGCCAGCAGCTTAGTCGGGGGGCTGAGGACTAATGAAAAACTGTTTTTT
J gene: TRBJ2-7; V gene: TRBV15; clone size: .; D gene: TRBD2; CDR3 length: 19; CDR3 protein: CATSSHRDVGTSGSYEQYF; CDR3 DNA: TGTGCCACCAGCAGCCACCGGGACGTGGGGACTAGCGGCTCCTACGAGCAGTACTTC
J gene: TRBJ2-3; V gene: TRBV13; clone size: .; D gene: TRBD1; CDR3 length: 15; CDR3 protein: CASSQRQGLMDTQYF; CDR3 DNA: TGTGCCAGCAGCCAACGACAGGGTCTCATGGATACGCAGTATTTT
J gene: TRBJ2-7; V gene: TRBV5-4; clone size: .; D gene: TRBD2; CDR3 length: 15; CDR3 protein: CASSLGGSVTYEQYF; CDR3 DNA: TGTGCCAGCAGCTTGGGCGGGAGCGTGACCTACGAGCAGTACTTC
J gene: TRBJ2-1; V gene: TRBV9; clone size: .; D gene: .; CDR3 length: 17; CDR3 protein: CASSGPRSAVLYNEQFF; CDR3 DNA: TGTGCCAGCAGCGGACCCAGATCGGCGGTCCTTTACAATGAGCAGTTCTTC
J gene: TRBJ1-1; V gene: TRBV19; clone size: .; D gene: .; CDR3 length: 13; CDR3 protein: CASKRGGFTEAFF; CDR3 DNA: TGTGCCAGTAAAAGGGGAGGATTCACTGAAGCTTTCTTT
J gene: TRBJ1-3; V gene: TRBV27; clone size: few; D gene: .; CDR3 length: 14; CDR3 protein: CASSFSGSGNTIYF; CDR3 DNA: TGTGCCAGCAGTTTCTCGGGGTCTGGAAACACCATATATTTT
J gene: TRBJ2-5; V gene: TRBV11-2; clone size: .; D gene: TRBD1; CDR3 length: 16; CDR3 protein: CASSHYRDRGRETQYF; CDR3 DNA: TGTGCCAGCAGCCATTACCGCGACAGGGGGAGGGAGACCCAGTACTTC
J gene: TRBJ1-4; V gene: TRBV7-9; clone size: .; D gene: TRBD1; CDR3 length: 15; CDR3 protein: CASSLAGTGGEKLFF; CDR3 DNA: TGTGCCAGCAGCTTAGCCGGGACAGGGGGCGAAAAACTGTTTTTT
J gene: TRBJ2-7; V gene: TRBV7-9; clone size: .; D gene: .; CDR3 length: 17; CDR3 protein: CASSPRYGTLSSYEQYF; CDR3 DNA: TGTGCCAGCAGCCCCCGTTATGGGACTTTGAGCTCCTACGAGCAGTACTTC
J gene: TRBJ2-2; V gene: TRBV18; clone size: .; D gene: .; CDR3 length: 16; CDR3 protein: CASSPPGQESTGELFF; CDR3 DNA: TGTGCCAGCTCACCACCCGGGCAGGAGAGCACCGGGGAGCTGTTTTTT
J gene: TRBJ1-1; V gene: TRBV4-1; clone size: few; D gene: .; CDR3 length: 14; CDR3 protein: CASSQDGGSTEAFF; CDR3 DNA: TGCGCCAGCAGCCAAGACGGGGGAAGCACTGAAGCTTTCTTT
J gene: TRBJ2-1; V gene: TRBV4-1; clone size: .; D gene: TRBD2; CDR3 length: 19; CDR3 protein: CASRALLRHGRNSYNEQFF; CDR3 DNA: TGCGCCAGCAGGGCACTCCTGCGTCACGGGAGGAACTCCTACAATGAGCAGTTCTTC
J gene: TRBJ2-7; V gene: TRBV11-2; clone size: .; D gene: TRBD1; CDR3 length: 17; CDR3 protein: CASSLFQGASHSYEQYF; CDR3 DNA: TGTGCCAGCAGCTTATTCCAGGGGGCGTCCCACTCCTACGAGCAGTACTTC
J gene: TRBJ2-1; V gene: TRBV5-1; clone size: .; D gene: .; CDR3 length: 14; CDR3 protein: CASSGYRGPNEQFF; CDR3 DNA: TGCGCCAGCAGCGGATACCGGGGGCCGAATGAGCAGTTCTTC
J gene: TRBJ2-7; V gene: TRBV27; clone size: .; D gene: .; CDR3 length: 14; CDR3 protein: CASSLSGEKREQYF; CDR3 DNA: TGTGCCAGCAGTTTATCGGGAGAGAAACGCGAGCAGTACTTC